A single sample gave rise to the 16 T cell receptor beta chains below, sequenced in a study of cytomegalovirus exposure and HLA in healthy donors. Measured with immunoSEQ multiplex PCR; TCRdb has only the in-frame clones, and not every one. The repertoire consists of 65,000 to 95,000 clones, with over 85% occurring once and the leading ten covering approximately 3.8%. Material: PBMCs. The receptor source for this set is a woman aged 25 to 39 in good health and CMV-seronegative.

Only one count was recorded for this clone. The chain is built from TRBV7-2 and TRBJ2-7; possible D gene TRBD2, 5 bases. The CDR3 has 17 amino acids. Germline CDR1 reads SGHTA; CDR2 reads FQGNSA. Trimming stripped 0 bases from V and 2 bases from J, with 17 bases between. In nucleotides, the CDR3 is TGTGCCAGCAGCTTAGCTATACAGAGACGGGGTCCCTACGAGCAGTACTTC. It translates to CASSLAIQRRGPYEQYF. The full variable domain, its missing parts supplied by reference TRBV7-2 and TRBJ2-7, is GAGVSQSPSNKVTEKGKDVELRCDPISGHTALYWYRQSLGQGLEFLIYFQGNSAPDKSGLPSDRFSAERTGGSVSTLTIQRTQQEDSAVYLCASSLAIQRRGPYEQYFGPGTRLTVT.

The DNA of the CDR3 is TGTGCCACCAGCGAGCGGACAGGGGCTAACTATGGCTACACCTTC. This gives the protein CATSERTGANYGYTF. The chain is built from TRBV15 and TRBJ1-2; 9 bases are a match to TRBD1. CDR3 length: 15 amino acids. Germline loops: CDR1 LNHNV, CDR2 YYDKDF (reference sequence). V lost 5 bases to trimming and J lost 0 bases; unmatched junction nucleotides: 4.

The J gene is TRBJ1-2, the V gene TRBV4-1; D gene ambiguous. The V and J ends lost 0 bases and 6 bases respectively, with 14 bases between them. The length of the CDR3 is 15 residues. Germline CDR1 MGHRA, CDR2 YSYEKL. The CDR3 region is CASSQEELTRDGYTF. CDR3 DNA sequence: TGCGCCAGCAGCCAAGAAGAGTTAACGCGGGATGGCTACACCTTC.

This clone has more than one count but fewer than ten. The rearrangement joins TRBV19 to TRBJ1-5, with D tentatively TRBD1 (6 bases). The CDR3 runs to 13 residues. The V end lost 10 bases, the J end lost 2 bases, and 12 bases lay between the germline ends. Germline-derived CDR1 and CDR2 are LNHDA and SQIVND (reference sequence). Here the CDR3 DNA reads TGTGCCACCCTAGGGGGGGGCAATCAGCCCCAGCATTTT. Its protein is CATLGGGNQPQHF.

The chain combines TRBV9 with TRBJ2-7, with TRBD1 matching over 7 bases. The CDR3 has 15 residues. The germline V gene has CDR1 SGDLS and CDR2 YYNGEE. After removal of 0 bases from V and 2 bases from J, the junction contained 5 bases not matched to a gene. DNA for the CDR3: TGTGCCAGCAGCGTAGGCGACAGGGATACCTACGAGCAGTACTTC. Translating gives CASSVGDRDTYEQYF. The full variable domain, in which reference TRBV9 and TRBJ2-7 provide the parts outside the CDR3, is DSGVTQTPKHLITATGQRVTLRCSPRSGDLSVYWYQQSLDQGLQFLIQYYNGEERAKGNILERFSAQQFPDLHSELNLSSLELGDSALYFCASSVGDRDTYEQYFGPGTRLTVT.

This clone was recorded once. The rearrangement uses TRBV7-2 and TRBJ2-7; D unresolved. The CDR3 loop spans 16 amino acids. Trimming cost V 1 base and J 5 bases, with 18 bases left between them. From germline, CDR1 is SGHTA and CDR2 FQGNSA. The DNA of the CDR3 is TGTGCCAGCAGCTTAGGGGCAGGAATTTTGAACCACGAGCAGTACTTC. Translation gives CASSLGAGILNHEQYF.

The chain links TRBV6-5 to TRBJ1-1; D gene ambiguous. Germline CDR1 MNHEY, CDR2 SVGAGI. CDR3 size: 15 residues. Trimming took 4 bases from V and 6 from J, leaving 18 bases between them. CDR3 in DNA: TGTGCCAGCAGTTCCCCGACCTCAGGTTTAGCTGAAGCTTTCTTT. Protein sequence: CASSSPTSGLAEAFF.

The chain has TRBV6-1 and TRBJ2-3, with a possible D match to TRBD1 (7 bases). CDR1 and CDR2 from the germline V gene are MNHNS and SASEGT. CDR3 length: 14 residues. V lost 6 bases to trimming and J lost 1 base, with 11 bases between them. CDR3 region: CASRIRGGTDTQYF. The DNA of the CDR3 is TGTGCCAGCAGGATCAGGGGGGGCACAGATACGCAGTATTTT.

The chain is built from TRBV5-1 and TRBJ2-7; 12 bases line up with TRBD2. Losses at the gene ends were 4 bases for V and 1 base for J; bases not matched to a gene: 6. Germline V gene sequence: CDR1 SGHRS, CDR2 YFSETQ. This CDR3 comprises 16 residues. The CDR3 here is CASSPRTSGTSYEQYF. For the CDR3, the DNA is TGCGCCAGCAGCCCTCGGACTAGCGGGACATCCTACGAGCAGTACTTC.

This chain uses TRBV21-1 with TRBJ1-2; TRBD1 was called by the table and not checked on the DNA. TRBV21-1 counts as a pseudogene. The CDR3 length is 13 residues. The CDR3 sequence: CASSKEKGKSYTF. The CDR3 nucleotides are TGTGCCAGCAGCAAAGAGAAGGGGAAAAGCTACACCTTC.

CDR3 region: CASSLRTASGENEQFF. The CDR3 bases are TGCGCCAGCAGCTTGCGGACGGCTAGCGGGGAGAATGAGCAGTTCTTC. The chain carries TRBV5-1 and TRBJ2-1, with 9 bases fitting TRBD2. This CDR3 is 16 amino acids long. V shed 1 base, J shed 7 bases, and the junction held 9 bases outside the gene matches. The V gene's germline CDR1 is SGHRS and CDR2 YFSETQ.

The chain couples TRBV11-2 to TRBJ1-2; D not resolved. Germline V gene lookup returns CDR1 SGHAT and CDR2 FQNNGV. This CDR3 is built from 14 residues. Trimming shortened V by 2 bases and J by 5 bases, and 12 bases separated the two germline ends. The CDR3 DNA reads TGTGCCAGCAGCTTAAGGGTGGCGGGTTATGGCTACACCTTC. The encoded protein is CASSLRVAGYGYTF.

V is TRBV7-9 and J is TRBJ1-4, with 10 nucleotides matching TRBD1. The CDR3 covers 17 residues. Per germline, CDR1 SEHNR and CDR2 FQNEAQ (reference sequence). V gave up 5 bases and J gave up 1 base; unmatched junction bases: 7. The CDR3 DNA sequence: TGTGCCAGCAGCCCGGGACAGGGGACGGGAACTAATGAAAAACTGTTTTTT. It encodes CASSPGQGTGTNEKLFF.

This chain uses TRBV7-2 with TRBJ2-2, with 9 bases lining up with TRBD2. Germline loops: CDR1 SGHTA, CDR2 FQGNSA. V dropped 4 bases and J dropped 4; count of bases not matched to a gene: 7. The CDR3 sequence is 16 residues long. The CDR3 DNA is TGTGCCAGCAGCTCCCGCGGGGGGGCTCGCACCGGGGAGCTGTTTTTT. Protein product: CASSSRGGARTGELFF.

V usage is TRBV4-1 and J usage is TRBJ2-5; 8 bases match TRBD2. The CDR3 is 16 residues long. Trimming cost V 2 bases and J 5 bases; bases outside gene matches: 10. Germline assignment: CDR1 MGHRA and CDR2 YSYEKL. CDR3 bases: TGCGCCAGCAGCCAACCGGGGGGGGGCCCCCGGGAGACCCAGTACTTC. Its translation is CASSQPGGGPRETQYF.

The J gene is TRBJ2-4, the V gene TRBV19; TRBD1 aligns across 8 bases. The ends lost 4 bases at V and 5 bases at J; junction bases unmatched: 4. The length of the CDR3 is 14 residues. The germline gives CDR1 LNHDA, CDR2 SQIVND (reference sequence). As DNA, the CDR3 is TGTGCCAGTAGTACACCGGGACAGGAAAACATTCAGTACTTC. Translating gives CASSTPGQENIQYF.